This T cell receptor beta chain was sequenced during a study of CD8 T cells in ankylosing spondylitis. Generation of TCR beta libraries employed quantitative 5'-RACE incorporating molecular barcodes. Each CDR3 protein gets one entry after TCRdb re-called the 5' RACE reads with MiXCR. The sample lists 100,000 to 150,000 distinct CDR3 sequences, approximately 9.7% occurring once. This clonotype was counted many times. Germline CDR1 reads SGHRS; CDR2 reads YFSETQ. The length of the CDR3 is 13 residues. The V gene lost 3 bases and the J gene lost 7 bases, with 11 bases spanning the gap. Sequencing was carried out using blood, either unsorted or a sorted T cell fraction (not recorded which). The clonotype was recovered from a male donor with ankylosing spondylitis or in good health (not recorded which). This chain uses TRBV5-1 with TRBJ2-1, with D maybe TRBD1 (6 bases). The CDR3 region is CASSSEGGNEQFF. Here the CDR3 DNA reads TGCGCCAGCAGCTCTGAAGGGGGAAATGAGCAGTTCTTC.